This T cell receptor beta chain comes out of a study of radiotherapy plus CTLA-4 blockade in lung cancer. Turning to the study itself: Objective response was observed in approximately 18% of patients, and disease control in roughly 30%. Findings of the study overall: Tumor-origin TCR clones grew in blood after radiotherapy plus ipilimumab. Among reported predictors of response, early blood T cell clone dynamics with interferon-beta performed best.

Remarks on this clone: Its antigen is unknown.

Produced via immunoSEQ multiplex PCR; TCRdb's table is partial and in-frame only. The sample contains 65,000 to 85,000 clones, roughly 74% of which appear only once. The ends lost 6 bases at V and 4 bases at J; junction bases unmatched: 5. Germline V CDR1 and CDR2: MNHEY, SVGAGI. This CDR3 comprises 15 residues. Lung cancer patients with chemo-refractory metastatic non-small-cell disease were given focal radiation plus CTLA-4 blockade with ipilimumab. The source is a human donor with non-small cell lung cancer whose response to radiotherapy plus ipilimumab could not be evaluated. This chain joins TRBV6-5 and TRBJ1-4; 10 bases are shared with TRBD1. Sequences were derived from peripheral blood, sampled from a patient treated with radiotherapy plus ipilimumab. DNA for the CDR3: TGTGCCAGCAGCAAGGGGACAGGGGTTAATGAAAAACTGTTTTTT. This encodes CASSKGTGVNEKLFF.